This TCR beta chain came from a study of T cells in women clearing cervical HPV infection. Libraries were prepared by immunoSEQ multiplex PCR; TCRdb keeps only in-frame clonotypes and omits some of them. The sample includes some 30,000 clones. Study-wide findings and caveats: It is unknown whether associations predate infection; no effector/memory or HPV-specific sorting.

In the case of this clone: Its antigen is not known. An end of the junction differs from the germline gene, which may be a read error.

Dot-blot hybridization genotyped cervical HPV amplified with MY09/MY11 PCR. This clonotype was sampled from a woman aged 18 to 75 with a cervical HPV16 infection that either progressed to CIN3+ or cleared (not recorded which). The sample comprised blood buffy coat.

The CDR3 bases that were read are TGTGCCAGTAGTACGGGACAGGGCAAACAGCCC. Protein: CASSTGQGKQP. The whole CDR3 region reads CASSTGQGKQPQHF. The chain employs TRBV19 and TRBJ1-5; 9 bases are shared with TRBD1. With the read ending 3 residues before the CDR3 end, the germline J gene is used to fill in that end. The CDR3 runs 14 residues. Germline V gene data show CDR1 as LNHDA and CDR2 as SQIVND (reference sequence).